The entry below describes one T cell receptor (beta chain). The target antigen is unknown. The final CDR3 position lacks the conserved phenylalanine or tryptophan, pointing to a likely read error. The limits of the CDR3 on the DNA are not certain, so only TCRdb's listed CDR3 is given. The data belong to a study of CD8+CD57+ T cells in acquired aplastic anemia. Study overall: DNA per sorted CD4+ or CD8+ sample ranged about 0.2 to 30 ug, averaging roughly 3.2 ug. Whole-study findings and limits: In CD8+ cells, Simpson's diversity showed no significant difference between patients and controls. Found in both controls and patients were fewer than 35 CD8+ CDR3 sequences.

Using genomic DNA as the template, TCR beta VDJ and CDR3 profiling was carried out. One entry per CDR3 protein, called by TCRdb with MiXCR from the reads. Of roughly 250,000 distinct CDR3 sequences in the sample, roughly 82% were seen once. Only patients with CD8+CD57+ cell expansion on flow cytometry were chosen for sequencing. The study sampled blood from patients who had received no therapy. The CDR3 is 13 amino acids long, termini counted. The germline gives CDR1 SGHVS, CDR2 FQNEAQ. This TCR was recovered from a human donor with aplastic anemia. The sequenced sample was sorted CD4+, CD8+, or CD8+CD57+ T cells (not recorded which) from PBMCs. The chain carries TRBV7-8 and TRBJ2-1; TRBD2 is the table's D call, not checked against the DNA. The CDR3 loop is CASSLGASGRGIV.